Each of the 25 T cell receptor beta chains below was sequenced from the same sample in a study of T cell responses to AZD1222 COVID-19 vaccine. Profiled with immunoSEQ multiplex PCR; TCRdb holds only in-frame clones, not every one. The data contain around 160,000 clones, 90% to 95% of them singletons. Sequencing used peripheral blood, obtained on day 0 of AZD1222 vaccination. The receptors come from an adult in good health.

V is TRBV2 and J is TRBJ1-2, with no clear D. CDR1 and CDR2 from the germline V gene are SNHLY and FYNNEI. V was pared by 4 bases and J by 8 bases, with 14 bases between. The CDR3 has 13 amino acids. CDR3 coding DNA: TGTGCCAGCAGTGGGTTTATGGCCGAGGGCTACACCTTC. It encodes CASSGFMAEGYTF.

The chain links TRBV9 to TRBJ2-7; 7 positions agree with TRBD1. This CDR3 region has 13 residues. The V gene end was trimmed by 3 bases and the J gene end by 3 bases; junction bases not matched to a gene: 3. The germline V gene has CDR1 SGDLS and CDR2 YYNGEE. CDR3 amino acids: CASSARQGYEQYF. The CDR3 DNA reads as TGTGCCAGCAGCGCCCGACAGGGCTACGAGCAGTACTTC.

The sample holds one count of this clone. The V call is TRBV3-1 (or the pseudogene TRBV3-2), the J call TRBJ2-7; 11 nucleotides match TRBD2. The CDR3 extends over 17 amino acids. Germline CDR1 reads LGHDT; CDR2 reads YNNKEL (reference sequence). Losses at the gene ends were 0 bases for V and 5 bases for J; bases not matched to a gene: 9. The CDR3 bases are TGTGCCAGCAGCCAAGAGTTACTAGCGGGAGCCGGGGACGAGCAGTACTTC. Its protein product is CASSQELLAGAGDEQYF.

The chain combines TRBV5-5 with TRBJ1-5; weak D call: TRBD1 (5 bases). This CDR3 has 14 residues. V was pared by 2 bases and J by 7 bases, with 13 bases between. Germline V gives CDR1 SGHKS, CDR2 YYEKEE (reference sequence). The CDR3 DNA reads TGTGCCAGCAGCTTTGCGGGGACGCGGCAGCCCCAGCATTTT. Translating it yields CASSFAGTRQPQHF.

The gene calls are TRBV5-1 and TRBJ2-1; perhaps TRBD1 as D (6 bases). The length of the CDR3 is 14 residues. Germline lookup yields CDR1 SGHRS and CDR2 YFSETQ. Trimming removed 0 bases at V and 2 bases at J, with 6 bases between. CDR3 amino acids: CASSLGQAYNEQFF. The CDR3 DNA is TGCGCCAGCAGCTTGGGACAGGCCTACAATGAGCAGTTCTTC.

The CDR3 sequence is CASSSGRQGWTEAFF. DNA of the CDR3: TGTGCCAGCAGCTCAGGCCGACAGGGTTGGACTGAAGCTTTCTTT. The gene calls are TRBV7-9 and TRBJ1-1; 7 bases map to TRBD1. The CDR3 is made up of 15 amino acids. V dropped 4 bases and J dropped 5; count of bases not matched to a gene: 10. In germline, CDR1 is SEHNR, CDR2 FQNEAQ (reference sequence).

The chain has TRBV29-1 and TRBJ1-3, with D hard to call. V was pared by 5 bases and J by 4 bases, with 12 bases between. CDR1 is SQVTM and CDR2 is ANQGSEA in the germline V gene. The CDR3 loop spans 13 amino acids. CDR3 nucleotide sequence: TGCAGCGTTTTGCGGGATTCGGGAAACACCATATATTTT. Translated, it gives CSVLRDSGNTIYF.

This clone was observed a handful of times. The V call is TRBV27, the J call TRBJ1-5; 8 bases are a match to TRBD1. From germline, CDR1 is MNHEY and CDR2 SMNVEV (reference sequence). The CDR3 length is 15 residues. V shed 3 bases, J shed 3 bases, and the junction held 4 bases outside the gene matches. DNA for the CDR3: TGTGCCAGCAGTTTGTCGACAGGGGCCAATCAGCCCCAGCATTTT. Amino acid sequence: CASSLSTGANQPQHF.

The CDR3 reads CASSLSSVSAQHF. CDR3 coding DNA: TGTGCCAGCAGCTTATCATCCGTTTCAGCCCAGCATTTT. The chain joins TRBV7-2 to TRBJ1-5; no reliable D call. V lost 2 bases and J lost 11, with 13 bases in between. The germline CDR1 and CDR2 sequences are SGHTA and FQGNSA. CDR3 size: 13 residues.

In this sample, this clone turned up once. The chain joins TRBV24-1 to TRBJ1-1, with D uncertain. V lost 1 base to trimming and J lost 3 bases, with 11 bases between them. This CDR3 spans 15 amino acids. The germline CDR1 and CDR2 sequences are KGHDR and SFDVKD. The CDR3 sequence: CATSDLNSADTEAFF. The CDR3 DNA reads TGTGCCACCAGTGATTTAAATTCGGCGGACACTGAAGCTTTCTTT.

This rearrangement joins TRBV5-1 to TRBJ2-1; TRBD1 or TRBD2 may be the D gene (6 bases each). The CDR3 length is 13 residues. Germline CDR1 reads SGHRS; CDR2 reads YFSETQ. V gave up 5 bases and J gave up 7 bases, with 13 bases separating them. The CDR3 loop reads CASSGGGINEQFF. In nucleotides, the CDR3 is TGCGCCAGCAGTGGGGGCGGGATTAATGAGCAGTTCTTC. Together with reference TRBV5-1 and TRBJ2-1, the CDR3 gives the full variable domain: KAGVTQTPRYLIKTRGQQVTLSCSPISGHRSVSWYQQTPGQGLQFLFEYFSETQRNKGNFPGRFSGRQFSNSRSEMNVSTLELGDSALYLCASSGGGINEQFFGPGTRLTVL.

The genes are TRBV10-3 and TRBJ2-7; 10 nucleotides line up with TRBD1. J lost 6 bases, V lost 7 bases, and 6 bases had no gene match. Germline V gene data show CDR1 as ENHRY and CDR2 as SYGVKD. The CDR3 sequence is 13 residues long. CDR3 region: CAIKGTGVSEQYF. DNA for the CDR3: TGTGCCATCAAGGGGACAGGGGTCTCCGAGCAGTACTTC.

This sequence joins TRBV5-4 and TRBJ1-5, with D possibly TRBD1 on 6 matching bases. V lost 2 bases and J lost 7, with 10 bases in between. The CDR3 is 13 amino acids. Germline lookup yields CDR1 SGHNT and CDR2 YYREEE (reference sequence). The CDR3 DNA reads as TGTGCCAGCAGCTTACAGGGAAACCAGCCCCAGCATTTT. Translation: CASSLQGNQPQHF.

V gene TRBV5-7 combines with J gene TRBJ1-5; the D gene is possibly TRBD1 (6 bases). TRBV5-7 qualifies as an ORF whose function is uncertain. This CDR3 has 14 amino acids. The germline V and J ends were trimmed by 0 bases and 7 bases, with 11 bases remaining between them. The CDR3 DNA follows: TGTGCCAGCAGCTTGGAGCAGGGGAGACAGCCCCAGCATTTT. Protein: CASSLEQGRQPQHF.

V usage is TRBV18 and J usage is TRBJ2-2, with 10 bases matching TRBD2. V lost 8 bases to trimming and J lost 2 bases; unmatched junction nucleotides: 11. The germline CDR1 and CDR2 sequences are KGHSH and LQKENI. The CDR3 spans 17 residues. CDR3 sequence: CASTPGTSALNTGELFF. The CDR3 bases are TGTGCCAGCACCCCCGGGACTAGCGCACTCAACACCGGGGAGCTGTTTTTT.

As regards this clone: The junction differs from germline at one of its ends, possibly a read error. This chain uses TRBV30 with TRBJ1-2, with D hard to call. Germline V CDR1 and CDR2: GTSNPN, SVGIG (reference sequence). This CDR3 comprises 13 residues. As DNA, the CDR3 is TGTGCCTGGAGGGAATCCCTTAACTATGGCCACACCTTC. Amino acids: CAWRESLNYGHTF.

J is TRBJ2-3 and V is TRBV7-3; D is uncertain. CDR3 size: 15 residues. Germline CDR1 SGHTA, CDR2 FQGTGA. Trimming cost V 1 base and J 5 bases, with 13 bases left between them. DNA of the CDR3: TGTGCCAGCAGCTTAAATCGAGGCAGTGAAGATACGCAGTATTTT. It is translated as CASSLNRGSEDTQYF.

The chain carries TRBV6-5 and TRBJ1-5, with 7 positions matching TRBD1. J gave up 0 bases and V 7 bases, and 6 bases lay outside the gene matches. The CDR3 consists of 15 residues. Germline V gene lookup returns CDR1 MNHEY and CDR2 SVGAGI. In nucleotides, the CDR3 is TGTGCCAGCAAACCACAGGGGTATAGCAATCAGCCCCAGCATTTT. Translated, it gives CASKPQGYSNQPQHF.

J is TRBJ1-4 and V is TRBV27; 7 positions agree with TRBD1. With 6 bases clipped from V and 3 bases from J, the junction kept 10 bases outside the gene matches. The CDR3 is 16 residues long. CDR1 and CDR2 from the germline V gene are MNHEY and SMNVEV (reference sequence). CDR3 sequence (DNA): TGTGCCAGCAGGCCCGACAGGGCACGGCCTAATGAAAAACTGTTTTTT. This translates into CASRPDRARPNEKLFF.

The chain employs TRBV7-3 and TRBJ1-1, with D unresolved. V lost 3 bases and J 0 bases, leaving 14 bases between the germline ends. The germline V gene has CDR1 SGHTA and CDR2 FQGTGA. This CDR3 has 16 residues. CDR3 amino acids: CASSLRPALLNTEAFF. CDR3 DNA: TGTGCCAGCAGCTTGAGGCCAGCCTTACTGAACACTGAAGCTTTCTTT.

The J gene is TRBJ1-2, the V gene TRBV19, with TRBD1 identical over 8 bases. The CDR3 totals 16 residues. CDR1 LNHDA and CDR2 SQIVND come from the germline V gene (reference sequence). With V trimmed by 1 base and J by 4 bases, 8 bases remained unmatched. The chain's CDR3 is CASSIAPGQGSYGYTF. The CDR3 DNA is TGTGCCAGTAGTATAGCCCCAGGACAGGGCAGCTATGGCTACACCTTC.

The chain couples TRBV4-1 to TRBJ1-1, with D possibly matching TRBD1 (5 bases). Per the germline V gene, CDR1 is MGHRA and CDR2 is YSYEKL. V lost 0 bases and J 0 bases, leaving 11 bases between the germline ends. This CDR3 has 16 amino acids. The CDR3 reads CASSQDLARVNTEAFF. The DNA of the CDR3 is TGCGCCAGCAGCCAAGATTTGGCCAGGGTGAACACTGAAGCTTTCTTT.

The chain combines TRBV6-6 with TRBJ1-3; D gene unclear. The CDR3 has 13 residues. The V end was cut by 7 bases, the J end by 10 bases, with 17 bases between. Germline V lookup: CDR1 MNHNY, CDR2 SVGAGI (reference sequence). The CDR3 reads CASTMDRVPTIYF. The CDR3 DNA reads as TGTGCCAGCACTATGGACCGGGTTCCGACCATATATTTT.

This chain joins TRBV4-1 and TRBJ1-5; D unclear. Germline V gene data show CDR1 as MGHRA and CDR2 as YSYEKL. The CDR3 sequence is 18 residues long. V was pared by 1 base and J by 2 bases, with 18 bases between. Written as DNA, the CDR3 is TGCGCCAGCAGCCAAGGGCCGGGAGTAGACATGGGCAATCAGCCCCAGCATTTT. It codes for CASSQGPGVDMGNQPQHF.

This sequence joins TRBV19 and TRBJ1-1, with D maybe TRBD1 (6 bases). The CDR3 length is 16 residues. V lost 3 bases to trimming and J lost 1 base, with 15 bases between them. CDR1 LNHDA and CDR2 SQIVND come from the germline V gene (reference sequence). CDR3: CASSIRSDRQNTEAFF. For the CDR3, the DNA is TGTGCCAGTAGTATTCGTTCGGACAGACAGAACACTGAAGCTTTCTTT.